Shown below are 26 T cell receptor beta chains from a single sample sequenced in a study of vaccination and CD4 T cells after COVID-19. Cultured CD4+ T-cell DNA underwent Oncomine TCR Beta short-read sequencing. TCRdb reanalysed the PCR reads using MiXCR and keeps one entry per CDR3 protein. The sample has around 12,000 distinct CDR3 sequences, roughly 41% seen once; the top ten hold roughly 10%. These receptors lack a known antigen. Noted treatment: approximately 11-day PBMC culture with coronavirus spike peptide pools or control peptides (ViraFEST assay). Here the sequenced sample was CD4+ T cells from blood, cultured in vitro, taken after SARS-CoV-2 vaccination. These receptors all come from a human donor who had recovered from COVID-19.

This clonotype was recorded a few times. V and J are TRBV20-1 and TRBJ2-7; no reliable D call. Germline V gene data show CDR1 as DFQATT and CDR2 as SNEGSKA (reference sequence). This CDR3 is built from 13 residues. Trimming shortened V by 5 bases and J by 4 bases, and 15 bases separated the two germline ends. The CDR3 DNA follows: TGCAGTGCTTTTGCTGAAAGAATTTACGAGCAGTACTTC. It yields the protein CSAFAERIYEQYF.

This clonotype was seen a few times. The chain links TRBV6-1 to TRBJ2-5; the D is unclear. The CDR3 is 12 amino acids. The V gene's germline CDR1 is MNHNS and CDR2 SASEGT. V was pared by 7 bases and J by 2 bases, with 8 bases between. For the CDR3, the DNA is TGTGCCAGCACCCGTGGACAAGAGACCCAGTACTTC. It encodes CASTRGQETQYF.

The rearrangement uses TRBV20-1 and TRBJ1-2, with TRBD1 as a possible D gene (5 bases). The CDR3 covers 12 residues. Germline V gives CDR1 DFQATT, CDR2 SNEGSKA (reference sequence). Trimming stripped 5 bases from V and 2 bases from J, with 9 bases between. The DNA of the CDR3 is TGCAGTGCTTCCCGGGACAACTATGGCTACACCTTC. It specifies CSASRDNYGYTF.

This chain uses TRBV4-3 with TRBJ2-5, with 11 bases fitting TRBD2. J lost 3 bases, V lost 1 base, and 1 base had no gene match. Germline CDR1 LGHNA, CDR2 YSLEER. The CDR3 sequence is 15 residues long. The CDR3, as DNA: TGCGCCAGCAGCCAAGGACTAGCGGGAAAAGAGACCCAGTACTTC. As protein: CASSQGLAGKETQYF.

The count of this clonotype is one. The chain is built from TRBV14 and TRBJ1-2, with D unresolved. CDR1 is SGHDN and CDR2 is FVKESK in the germline V gene. This CDR3 is built from 14 residues. Trimming removed 0 bases from V and 8 bases from J, with 13 bases in between. CDR3 protein: CASSQDPQRSGYTF. The CDR3 DNA follows: TGTGCCAGCAGCCAAGATCCTCAAAGATCGGGCTACACCTTC.

The CDR3 DNA is TGTGCCAGCAGTTTTAGGGGGCGCGGCGGCTACACCTTC. Amino acids: CASSFRGRGGYTF. The gene calls are TRBV12-3 or TRBV12-4 and TRBJ1-2; 7 bases map to TRBD1. The CDR3 loop spans 13 amino acids. J was trimmed by 8 bases and V by 3 bases; bases with no gene match: 6.

Only a few counts were recorded for this clonotype. The chain joins TRBV20-1 to TRBJ1-1, with D possibly matching TRBD1 (6 bases). V dropped 6 bases and J dropped 11 bases, with 16 bases sitting between them. Germline V CDR1 and CDR2: DFQATT, SNEGSKA (reference sequence). The length of the CDR3 is 11 residues. CDR3 DNA sequence: TGCAGTGCAATCCGAAGGGGGGTCGCTTTCTTT. It yields the protein CSAIRRGVAFF.

The chain links TRBV24-1 to TRBJ1-2; D is uncertain. The V and J ends lost 6 bases and 4 bases respectively, with 11 bases between them. Germline assignment: CDR1 KGHDR and CDR2 SFDVKD. The CDR3 runs to 13 residues. CDR3 sequence reads: CATSSNRAYGYTF. In DNA form, the CDR3 reads TGTGCCACCAGTAGTAACAGAGCCTATGGCTACACCTTC.

The rearrangement joins TRBV20-1 to TRBJ2-1; D remains unclear. Trimming stripped 6 bases from V and 4 bases from J, with 16 bases between. Germline CDR1 is DFQATT and CDR2 is SNEGSKA (reference sequence). CDR3 length: 14 amino acids. The CDR3 nucleotides are TGCAGTGCCGACGCCCGGGCGAGGTACAATGAGCAGTTCTTC. It translates to CSADARARYNEQFF.

Only one count was recorded for this clonotype. The CDR3 coding sequence is TGTGCCAGCAGCCCCCCGCGGCAGATGGGTAACCCACCCCTCCACTTT. Amino acids: CASSPPRQMGNPPLHF. This chain joins TRBV7-9 and TRBJ1-6, with D hard to call. Trimming shortened V by 5 bases and J by 11 bases, and 22 bases separated the two germline ends. Per germline, CDR1 SEHNR and CDR2 FQNEAQ (reference sequence). The CDR3 consists of 16 residues.

The chain carries TRBV19 and TRBJ2-6, with unresolved D. With 6 bases removed from V and 3 bases from J, the gap between germline ends came to 12 bases. The CDR3 runs to 15 residues. Germline V CDR1 and CDR2: LNHDA, SQIVND (reference sequence). The DNA of the CDR3 is TGTGCCAGTAGCGTCGAAGTCTATGGGGCCAACGTCCTGACTTTC. This encodes CASSVEVYGANVLTF.

The rearrangement links TRBV7-2 to TRBJ2-7; D gene ambiguous. CDR3 length: 14 amino acids. Germline-derived CDR1 and CDR2 are SGHTA and FQGNSA. Trimming took off 5 bases at V and 5 bases at J, with 16 bases between the two ends. In DNA form, the CDR3 reads TGTGCCAGCAGCCAAACGCGAGAGACCCACGAGCAGTACTTC. Residues: CASSQTRETHEQYF.

The J gene is TRBJ2-7, the V gene TRBV19, with 9 bases matching TRBD1. V lost 10 bases and J lost 0; bases outside the gene matches: 1. The CDR3 contains 12 residues. CDR1 is LNHDA and CDR2 is SQIVND in the germline V gene (reference sequence). CDR3 in DNA: TGTGCCACGGGACAGGGCTCCTACGAGCAGTACTTC. This gives the protein CATGQGSYEQYF.

This chain connects TRBV7-2 to TRBJ1-5; perhaps TRBD1 as D (5 bases). V was clipped by 5 bases and J by 4 bases, with 12 bases between them. Germline CDR1 is SGHTA and CDR2 is FQGNSA. This CDR3 contains 14 residues. The CDR3 loop is CASSERSGNQPQHF. The CDR3 DNA is TGTGCCAGCAGCGAACGGTCAGGGAATCAGCCCCAGCATTTT.

The chain uses TRBV7-2 and TRBJ2-1, with no clear D. Trimming took off 3 bases at V and 10 bases at J, with 4 bases between the two ends. The CDR3 length is 10 residues. Germline V gene data show CDR1 as SGHTA and CDR2 as FQGNSA. The CDR3: CASSLAEQFF. The CDR3 DNA reads as TGTGCCAGCAGCTTGGCAGAGCAGTTCTTC.

For the CDR3, the DNA is TGTGCCACCAGTGATGGGGCCTTCGGGCCAGATCAGCCCCAGCATTTT. It encodes CATSDGAFGPDQPQHF. The chain couples TRBV24-1 to TRBJ1-5, with TRBD1 as a possible D gene (5 bases). In germline, CDR1 is KGHDR, CDR2 SFDVKD. The V and J ends lost 3 bases and 5 bases respectively, with 16 bases between them. The CDR3 consists of 16 residues.

This clonotype has a handful of counts. The genes are TRBV20-1 and TRBJ1-2; no firm D call. In germline, CDR1 is DFQATT, CDR2 SNEGSKA (reference sequence). Trimming left V 3 bases short and J 0 bases short, with 11 bases between. The CDR3 has 14 residues. Here the CDR3 DNA reads TGCAGTGCTAGTCTCGGCACTACTAACTATGGCTACACCTTC. Translation gives CSASLGTTNYGYTF.

By share, this clonotype counts as medium-sized. The V gene is TRBV7-3, the J gene TRBJ2-7; D is perhaps TRBD2 (6 bases). Per germline, CDR1 SGHTA and CDR2 FQGTGA. Trimming left V 0 bases short and J 6 bases short, with 12 bases between. The CDR3 extends over 14 amino acids. The CDR3 sequence: CASSLTPGVGEQYF. Here the CDR3 DNA reads TGTGCCAGCAGCTTAACCCCGGGGGTCGGCGAGCAGTACTTC. Based on the CDR3 plus reference TRBV7-3 and TRBJ2-7, the full variable domain is GAGVSQTPSNKVTEKGKYVELRCDPISGHTALYWYRQSLGQGPEFLIYFQGTGAADDSGLPNDRFFAVRPEGSVSTLKIQRTERGDSAVYLCASSLTPGVGEQYFGPGTRLTVT.

The rearrangement uses TRBV7-9 and TRBJ2-7; TRBD2 is a possible D gene (5 bases). Germline-derived CDR1 and CDR2 are SEHNR and FQNEAQ (reference sequence). The V and J ends lost 2 bases and 9 bases respectively, with 20 bases between them. CDR3 length equals 15 residues. In DNA form, the CDR3 reads TGTGCCAGCAGCTTAAAGGACCCGGTTGAGGGCGGGCAGTACTTC. It encodes CASSLKDPVEGGQYF.

This sequence joins TRBV27 and TRBJ1-2; TRBD1 agrees at 9 bases. The CDR3 runs to 17 residues. The trim removed 2 bases at V and 0 bases at J, leaving 7 bases unmatched. Germline V gives CDR1 MNHEY, CDR2 SMNVEV (reference sequence). CDR3 sequence (DNA): TGTGCCAGCAGTTTAGATCGGACAGGGGTTGCTAACTATGGCTACACCTTC. It encodes CASSLDRTGVANYGYTF.

The rearrangement joins TRBV20-1 to TRBJ2-7, with TRBD1 matching over 8 bases. The CDR3 is 15 amino acids. V trimming: 4 bases; J trimming: 1 base; junction bases outside the gene matches: 9. In germline, CDR1 is DFQATT, CDR2 SNEGSKA (reference sequence). CDR3 DNA sequence: TGCAGTGCTAAGACCCACGGGACAGGTTCCTACGAGCAGTACTTC. Its translation: CSAKTHGTGSYEQYF.

The chain recombines TRBV19 with TRBJ2-3, with TRBD2 as a possible D gene (6 bases). Germline CDR1 and CDR2: LNHDA and SQIVND (reference sequence). This CDR3 spans 14 amino acids. V lost 7 bases, J lost 1 base, and 12 bases lay in between. The CDR3, as DNA: TGTGCCAGTACCCGGACGGGGGGCACAGATACGCAGTATTTT. Protein sequence: CASTRTGGTDTQYF.

V is TRBV5-6 and J is TRBJ1-5; the D gene is possibly TRBD1 (5 bases). Germline V gene sequence: CDR1 SGHDT, CDR2 YYEEEE. Deletions cut 0 bases from V and 3 bases from J, with 10 bases between. The CDR3 length is 15 residues. The DNA for the CDR3 is TGTGCCAGCAGCTTGGCCGACAGAGTCAATCAGCCCCAGCATTTT. Translation gives CASSLADRVNQPQHF. Full variable domain (rest looked up from reference TRBV5-6 and TRBJ1-5): DAGVTQSPTHLIKTRGQQVTLRCSPKSGHDTVSWYQQALGQGPQFIFQYYEEEERQRGNFPDRFSGHQFPNYSSELNVNALLLGDSALYLCASSLADRVNQPQHFGDGTRLSIL.

The V and J genes are TRBV7-8 and TRBJ2-1; a weak D match, TRBD1 (6 bases). CDR1 is SGHVS, CDR2 FQNEAQ, per germline. This CDR3 is built from 13 residues. Trimming took 1 base from V and 14 from J, leaving 15 bases between them. The CDR3 spells CASSLEGVYFEFF. CDR3 in DNA: TGTGCCAGCAGCTTAGAGGGGGTCTACTTTGAGTTCTTC. The full variable domain, its missing parts supplied by reference TRBV7-8 and TRBJ2-1, is GAGVSQSPRYKVAKRGQDVALRCDPISGHVSLFWYQQALGQGPEFLTYFQNEAQLDKSGLPSDRFFAERPEGSVSTLKIQRTQQEDSAVYLCASSLEGVYFEFFGPGTRLTVL.

The DNA of the CDR3 is TGCAGTGCTATAGCGGGAGCCTTCGGGGAGCTGTTTTTT. Translated: CSAIAGAFGELFF. This chain uses TRBV20-1 with TRBJ2-2; 9 positions match TRBD2. CDR1 and CDR2 (germline): DFQATT, SNEGSKA (reference sequence). The CDR3 sequence is 13 residues long. V dropped 4 bases and J dropped 7; count of bases not matched to a gene: 4.

The chain carries TRBV2 and TRBJ2-7; D perhaps matches TRBD1 (6 bases). CDR3 size: 12 residues. In germline, CDR1 is SNHLY, CDR2 FYNNEI. V shed 8 bases and J shed 2 bases, with 10 bases lying between them. The CDR3 reads CASDKGAYEQYF. For the CDR3, the DNA is TGTGCCAGCGACAAGGGGGCCTACGAGCAGTACTTC. Full variable domain (rest looked up from reference TRBV2 and TRBJ2-7): EPEVTQTPSHQVTQMGQEVILRCVPISNHLYFYWYRQILGQKVEFLVSFYNNEISEKSEIFDDQFSVERPDGSNFTLKIRSTKLEDSAMYFCASDKGAYEQYFGPGTRLTVT.